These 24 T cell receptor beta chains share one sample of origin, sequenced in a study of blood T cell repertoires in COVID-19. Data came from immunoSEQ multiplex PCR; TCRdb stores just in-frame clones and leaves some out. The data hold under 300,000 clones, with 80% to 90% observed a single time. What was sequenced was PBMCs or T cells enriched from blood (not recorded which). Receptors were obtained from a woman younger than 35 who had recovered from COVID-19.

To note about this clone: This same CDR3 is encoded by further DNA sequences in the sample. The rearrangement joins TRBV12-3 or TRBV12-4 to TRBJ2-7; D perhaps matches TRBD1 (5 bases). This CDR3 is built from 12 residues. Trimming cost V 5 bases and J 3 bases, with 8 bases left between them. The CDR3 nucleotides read TGTGCCAGCAGTCCTGACAGCTACGAGCAGTACTTC. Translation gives CASSPDSYEQYF.

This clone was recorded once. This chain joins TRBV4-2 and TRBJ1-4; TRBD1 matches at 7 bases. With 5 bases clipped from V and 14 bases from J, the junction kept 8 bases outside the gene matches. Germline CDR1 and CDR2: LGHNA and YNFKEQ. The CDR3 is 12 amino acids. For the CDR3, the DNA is TGTGCCAGCAGCGCTGACAGGGAAAGGCTGTTTTTT. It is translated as CASSADRERLFF.

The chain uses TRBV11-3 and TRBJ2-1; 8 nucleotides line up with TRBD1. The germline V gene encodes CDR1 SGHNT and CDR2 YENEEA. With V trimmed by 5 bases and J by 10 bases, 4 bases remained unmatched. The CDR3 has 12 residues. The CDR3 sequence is CASSDDRGEQFF. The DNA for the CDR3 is TGTGCCAGCAGCGATGACAGGGGCGAGCAGTTCTTC. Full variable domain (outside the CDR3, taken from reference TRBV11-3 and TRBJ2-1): EAGVVQSPRYKIIEKKQPVAFWCNPISGHNTLYWYLQNLGQGPELLIRYENEEAVDDSQLPKDRFSAERLKGVDSTLKIQPAELGDSAVYLCASSDDRGEQFFGPGTRLTVL.

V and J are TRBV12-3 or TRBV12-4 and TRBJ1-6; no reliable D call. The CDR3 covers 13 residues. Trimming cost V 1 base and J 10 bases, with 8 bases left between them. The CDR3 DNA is TGTGCCAGCAGTTTAGGAGGTGGCTCACCCCTCCACTTT. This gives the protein CASSLGGGSPLHF.

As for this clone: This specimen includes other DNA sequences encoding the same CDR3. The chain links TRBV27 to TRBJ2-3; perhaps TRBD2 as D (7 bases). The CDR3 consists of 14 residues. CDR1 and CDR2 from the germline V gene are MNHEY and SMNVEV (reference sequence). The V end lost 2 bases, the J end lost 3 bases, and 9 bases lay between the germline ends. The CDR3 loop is CASSLGGATDTQYF. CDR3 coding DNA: TGTGCCAGCAGTTTAGGGGGGGCAACAGATACGCAGTATTTT.

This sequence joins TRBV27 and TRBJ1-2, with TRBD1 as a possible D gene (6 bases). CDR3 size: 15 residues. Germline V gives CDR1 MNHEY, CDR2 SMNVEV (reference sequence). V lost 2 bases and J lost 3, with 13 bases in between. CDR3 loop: CASSLTGMYDYGYTF. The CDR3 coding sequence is TGTGCCAGCAGTTTAACAGGGATGTATGACTATGGCTACACCTTC.

The CDR3 reads CASSLSTGRGTEAFF. CDR3 sequence (DNA): TGTGCCAGCAGCTTATCCACAGGGAGGGGAACTGAAGCTTTCTTT. The V call is TRBV7-6, the J call TRBJ1-1, with D tentatively TRBD1 (6 bases). The V end was cut by 2 bases, the J end by 5 bases, with 15 bases between. The CDR3 length is 15 residues. Germline lookup yields CDR1 SGHVS and CDR2 FNYEAQ.

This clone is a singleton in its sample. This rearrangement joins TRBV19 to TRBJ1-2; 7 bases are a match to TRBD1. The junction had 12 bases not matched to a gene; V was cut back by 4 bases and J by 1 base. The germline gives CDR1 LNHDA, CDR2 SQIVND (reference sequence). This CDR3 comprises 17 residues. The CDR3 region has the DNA TGTGCCAGTAGTAAACTTGGGACAGTGAATATTAACTATGGCTACACCTTC. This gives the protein CASSKLGTVNINYGYTF.

In nucleotides, the CDR3 is TGTGCCAGCAGCTACAGGACCCAAGAGACCCAGTACTTC. It translates to CASSYRTQETQYF. This chain uses TRBV9 with TRBJ2-5; D perhaps matches TRBD1 (5 bases). CDR3 length: 13 residues. CDR1 and CDR2 (germline): SGDLS, YYNGEE. Trimming removed 4 bases from V and 1 base from J, with 8 bases in between. Together with reference TRBV9 and TRBJ2-5, the CDR3 gives the full variable domain: DSGVTQTPKHLITATGQRVTLRCSPRSGDLSVYWYQQSLDQGLQFLIQYYNGEERAKGNILERFSAQQFPDLHSELNLSSLELGDSALYFCASSYRTQETQYFGPGTRLLVL.

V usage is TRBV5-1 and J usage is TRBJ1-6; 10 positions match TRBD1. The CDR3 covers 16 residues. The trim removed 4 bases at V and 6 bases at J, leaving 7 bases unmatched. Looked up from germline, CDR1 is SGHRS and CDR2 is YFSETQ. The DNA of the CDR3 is TGCGCCAGCAGCGGGACAGGGGCGGTTAGTAATTCACCCCTCCACTTT. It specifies CASSGTGAVSNSPLHF.

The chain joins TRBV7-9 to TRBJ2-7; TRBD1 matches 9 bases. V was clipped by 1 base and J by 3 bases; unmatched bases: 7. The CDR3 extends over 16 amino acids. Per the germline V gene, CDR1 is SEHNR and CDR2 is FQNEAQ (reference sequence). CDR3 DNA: TGTGCCAGCAGCTTAGATAGGGGACAGGGACGCTACGAGCAGTACTTC. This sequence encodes CASSLDRGQGRYEQYF.

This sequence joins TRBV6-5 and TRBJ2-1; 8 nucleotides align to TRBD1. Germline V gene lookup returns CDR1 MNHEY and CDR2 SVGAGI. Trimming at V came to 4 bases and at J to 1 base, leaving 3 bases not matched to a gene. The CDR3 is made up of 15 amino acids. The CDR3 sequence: CASSLGQGSYNEQFF. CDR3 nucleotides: TGTGCCAGCAGTTTAGGACAGGGTTCCTACAATGAGCAGTTCTTC.

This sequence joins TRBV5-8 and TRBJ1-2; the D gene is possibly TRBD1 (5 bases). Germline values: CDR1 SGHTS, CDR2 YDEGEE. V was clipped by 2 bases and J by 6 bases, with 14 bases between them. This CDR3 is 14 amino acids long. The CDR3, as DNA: TGTGCCAGCAGCTTATCCGGGACTTTCAATGGCTACACCTTC. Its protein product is CASSLSGTFNGYTF.

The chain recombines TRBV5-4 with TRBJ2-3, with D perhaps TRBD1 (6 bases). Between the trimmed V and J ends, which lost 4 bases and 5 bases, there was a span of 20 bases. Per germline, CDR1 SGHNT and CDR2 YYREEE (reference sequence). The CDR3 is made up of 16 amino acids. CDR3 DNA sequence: TGTGCCAGCAGCCTCCGGGCAGGGGCCGGCGAAGATACGCAGTATTTT. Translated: CASSLRAGAGEDTQYF.

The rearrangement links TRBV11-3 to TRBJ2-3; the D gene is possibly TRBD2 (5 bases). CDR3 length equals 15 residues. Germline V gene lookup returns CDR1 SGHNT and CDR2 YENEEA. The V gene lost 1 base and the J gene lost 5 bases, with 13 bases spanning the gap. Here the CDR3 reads CASSLGGRVGDTQYF. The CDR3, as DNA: TGTGCCAGCAGCTTAGGTGGGCGGGTTGGAGATACGCAGTATTTT.

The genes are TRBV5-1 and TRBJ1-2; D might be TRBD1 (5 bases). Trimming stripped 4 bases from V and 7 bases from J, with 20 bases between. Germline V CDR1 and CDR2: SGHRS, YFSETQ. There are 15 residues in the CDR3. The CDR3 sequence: CASSPEYQGYSGYTF. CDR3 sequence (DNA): TGCGCCAGCAGCCCCGAATACCAGGGTTATAGTGGCTACACCTTC.

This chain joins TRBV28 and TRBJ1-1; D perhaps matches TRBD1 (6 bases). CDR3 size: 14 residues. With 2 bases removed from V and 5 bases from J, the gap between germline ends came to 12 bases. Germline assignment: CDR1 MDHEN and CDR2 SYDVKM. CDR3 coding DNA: TGTGCCAGCAGTTTAAACCAAGGGGGAACTGAAGCTTTCTTT. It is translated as CASSLNQGGTEAFF.

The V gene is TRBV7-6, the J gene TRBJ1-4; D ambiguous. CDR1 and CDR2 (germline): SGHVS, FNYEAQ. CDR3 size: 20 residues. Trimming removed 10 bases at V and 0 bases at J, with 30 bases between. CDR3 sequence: CANSGSMITKITATNEKLFF. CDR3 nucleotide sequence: TGTGCCAACTCCGGGTCTATGATTACAAAAATAACTGCAACTAATGAAAAACTGTTTTTT.

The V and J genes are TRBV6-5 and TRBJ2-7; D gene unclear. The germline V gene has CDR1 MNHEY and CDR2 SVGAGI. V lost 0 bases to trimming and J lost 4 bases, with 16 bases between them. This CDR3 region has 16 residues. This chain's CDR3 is CASSYSSAGWSYEQYF. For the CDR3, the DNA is TGTGCCAGCAGTTACTCGTCCGCAGGTTGGTCTTACGAGCAGTACTTC.

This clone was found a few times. CDR3 nucleotide sequence: TGTGCCATCAGGGGGGCCGGAAAGGGAGATACGCAGTATTTT. This gives the protein CAIRGAGKGDTQYF. J is TRBJ2-3 and V is TRBV10-3, with D possibly matching TRBD1 (6 bases). Per the germline V gene, CDR1 is ENHRY and CDR2 is SYGVKD. This CDR3 is 14 amino acids long. V was pared by 6 bases and J by 5 bases, with 15 bases between.

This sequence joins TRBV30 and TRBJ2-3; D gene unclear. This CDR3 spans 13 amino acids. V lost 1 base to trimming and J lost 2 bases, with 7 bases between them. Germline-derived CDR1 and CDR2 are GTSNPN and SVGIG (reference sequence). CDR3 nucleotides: TGTGCCTGGAGTGGAGCGAACACAGATACGCAGTATTTT. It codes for CAWSGANTDTQYF.

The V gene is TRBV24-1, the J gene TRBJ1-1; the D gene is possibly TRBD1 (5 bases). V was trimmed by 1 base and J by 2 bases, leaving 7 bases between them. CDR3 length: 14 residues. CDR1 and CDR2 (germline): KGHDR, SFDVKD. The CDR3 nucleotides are TGTGCCACCAGTGATTTAGGGACTAACACTGAAGCTTTCTTT. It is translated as CATSDLGTNTEAFF.

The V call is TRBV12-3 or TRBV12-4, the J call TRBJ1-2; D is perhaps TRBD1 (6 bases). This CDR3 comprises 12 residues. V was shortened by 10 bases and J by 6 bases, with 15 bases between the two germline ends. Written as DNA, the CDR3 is TGTGCCACCTCTGGGGGGGCTGATGGCTACACCTTC. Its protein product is CATSGGADGYTF.

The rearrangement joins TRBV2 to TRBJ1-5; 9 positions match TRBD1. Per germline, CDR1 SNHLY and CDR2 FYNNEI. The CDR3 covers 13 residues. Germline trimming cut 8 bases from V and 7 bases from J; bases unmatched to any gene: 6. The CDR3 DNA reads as TGTGCCAGCCAAGACAGGGGGTGGCAGCCCCAGCATTTT. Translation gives CASQDRGWQPQHF.